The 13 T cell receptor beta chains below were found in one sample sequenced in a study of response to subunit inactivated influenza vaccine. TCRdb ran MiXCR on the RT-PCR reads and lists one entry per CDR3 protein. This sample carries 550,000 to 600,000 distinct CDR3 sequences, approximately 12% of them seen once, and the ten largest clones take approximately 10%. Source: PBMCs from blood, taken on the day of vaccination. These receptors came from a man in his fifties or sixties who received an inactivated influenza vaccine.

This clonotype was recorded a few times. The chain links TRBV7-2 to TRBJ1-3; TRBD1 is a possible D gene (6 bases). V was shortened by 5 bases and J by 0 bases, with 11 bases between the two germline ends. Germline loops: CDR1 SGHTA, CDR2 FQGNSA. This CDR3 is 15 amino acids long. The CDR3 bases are TGTGCCAGCAGCACGGACAGCCTCTCTGGAAACACCATATATTTT. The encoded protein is CASSTDSLSGNTIYF.

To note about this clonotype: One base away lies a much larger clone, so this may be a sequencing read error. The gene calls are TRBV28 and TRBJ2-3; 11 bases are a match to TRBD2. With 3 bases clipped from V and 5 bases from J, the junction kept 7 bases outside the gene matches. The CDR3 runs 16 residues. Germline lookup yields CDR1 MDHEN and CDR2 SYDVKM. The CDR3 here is CASSFNLAGGIDTQYF. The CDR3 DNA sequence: TGTGCCAGCAGTTTCAACCTAGCGGGAGGTATAGATACGCAGTATTTT.

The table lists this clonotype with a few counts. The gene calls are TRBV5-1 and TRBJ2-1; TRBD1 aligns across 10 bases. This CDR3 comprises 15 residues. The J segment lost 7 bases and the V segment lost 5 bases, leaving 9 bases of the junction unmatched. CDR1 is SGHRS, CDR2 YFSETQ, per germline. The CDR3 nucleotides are TGCGCCAGCAGACAACCGGGACAGGGGATAAATGAGCAGTTCTTC. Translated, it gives CASRQPGQGINEQFF.

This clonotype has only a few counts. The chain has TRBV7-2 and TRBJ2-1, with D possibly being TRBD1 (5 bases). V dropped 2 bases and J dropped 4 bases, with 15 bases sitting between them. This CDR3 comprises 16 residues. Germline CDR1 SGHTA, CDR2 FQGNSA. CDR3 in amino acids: CASSLLGPDVYNEQFF. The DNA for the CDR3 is TGTGCCAGCAGCTTACTGGGGCCGGACGTTTACAATGAGCAGTTCTTC.

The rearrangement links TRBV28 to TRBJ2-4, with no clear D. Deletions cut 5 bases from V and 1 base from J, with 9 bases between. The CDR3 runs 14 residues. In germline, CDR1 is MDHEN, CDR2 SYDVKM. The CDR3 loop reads CASSPSRAKNIQYF. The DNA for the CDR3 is TGTGCCAGCAGTCCGAGCAGGGCCAAAAACATTCAGTACTTC.

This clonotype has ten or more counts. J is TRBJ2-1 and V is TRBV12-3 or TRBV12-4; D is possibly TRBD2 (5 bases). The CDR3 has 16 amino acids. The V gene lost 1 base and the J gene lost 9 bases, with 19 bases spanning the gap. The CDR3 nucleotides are TGTGCCAGCAGTTTAGGAGTGGACTCCCTCCCCTCTGAGCAGTTCTTC. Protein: CASSLGVDSLPSEQFF.

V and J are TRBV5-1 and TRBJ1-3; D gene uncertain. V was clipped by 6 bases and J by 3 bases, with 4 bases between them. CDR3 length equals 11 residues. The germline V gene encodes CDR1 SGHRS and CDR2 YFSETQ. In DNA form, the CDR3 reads TGCGCCAGCAAAGATGGAAACACCATATATTTT. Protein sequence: CASKDGNTIYF.

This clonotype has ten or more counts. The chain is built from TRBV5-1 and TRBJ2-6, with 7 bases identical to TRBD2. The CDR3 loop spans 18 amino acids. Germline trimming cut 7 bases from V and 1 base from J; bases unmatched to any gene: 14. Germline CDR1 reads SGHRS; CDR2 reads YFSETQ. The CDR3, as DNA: TGCGCCAGCTCCCGGTCCGGGACTACCTCATCTGGGGCCAACGTCCTGACTTTC. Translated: CASSRSGTTSSGANVLTF.

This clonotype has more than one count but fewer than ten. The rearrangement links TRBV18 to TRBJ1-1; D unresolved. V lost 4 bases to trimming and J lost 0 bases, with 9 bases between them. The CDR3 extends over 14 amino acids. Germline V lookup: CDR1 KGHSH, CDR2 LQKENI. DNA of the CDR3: TGTGCCAGCTCACAAGGGTTAGTGAACACTGAAGCTTTCTTT. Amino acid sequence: CASSQGLVNTEAFF. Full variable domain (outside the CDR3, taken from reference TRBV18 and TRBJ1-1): NAGVMQNPRHLVRRRGQEARLRCSPMKGHSHVYWYRQLPEEGLKFMVYLQKENIIDESGMPKERFSAEFPKEGPSILRIQQVVRGDSAAYFCASSQGLVNTEAFFGQGTRLTVV.

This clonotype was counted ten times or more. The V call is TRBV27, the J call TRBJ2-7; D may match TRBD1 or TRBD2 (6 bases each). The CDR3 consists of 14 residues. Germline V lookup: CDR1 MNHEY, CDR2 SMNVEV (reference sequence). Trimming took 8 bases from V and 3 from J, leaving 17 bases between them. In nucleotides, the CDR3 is TGTGCCAGCGGCCTTCCCAGGGGAGGCTACGAGCAGTACTTC. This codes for CASGLPRGGYEQYF.

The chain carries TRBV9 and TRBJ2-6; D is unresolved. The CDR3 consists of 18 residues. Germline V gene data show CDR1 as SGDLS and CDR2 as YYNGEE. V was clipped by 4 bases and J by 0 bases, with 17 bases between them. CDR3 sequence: CASSPLGHSISGANVLTF. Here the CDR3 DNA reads TGTGCCAGCAGCCCTCTAGGCCACAGTATCTCTGGGGCCAACGTCCTGACTTTC.

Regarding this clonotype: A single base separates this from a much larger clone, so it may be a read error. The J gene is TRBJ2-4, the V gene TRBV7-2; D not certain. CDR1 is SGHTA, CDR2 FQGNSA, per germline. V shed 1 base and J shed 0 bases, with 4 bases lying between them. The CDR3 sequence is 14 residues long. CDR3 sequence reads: CASSLEGAKNIQYF. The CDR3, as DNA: TGTGCCAGCAGCTTAGAAGGAGCCAAAAACATTCAGTACTTC.

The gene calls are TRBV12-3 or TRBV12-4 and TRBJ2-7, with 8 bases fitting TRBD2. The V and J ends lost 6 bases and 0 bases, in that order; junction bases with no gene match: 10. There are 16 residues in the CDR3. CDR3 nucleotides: TGTGCCAGCAGAATTGGAAGCGGGGGAAGCTCCTACGAGCAGTACTTC. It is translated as CASRIGSGGSSYEQYF.